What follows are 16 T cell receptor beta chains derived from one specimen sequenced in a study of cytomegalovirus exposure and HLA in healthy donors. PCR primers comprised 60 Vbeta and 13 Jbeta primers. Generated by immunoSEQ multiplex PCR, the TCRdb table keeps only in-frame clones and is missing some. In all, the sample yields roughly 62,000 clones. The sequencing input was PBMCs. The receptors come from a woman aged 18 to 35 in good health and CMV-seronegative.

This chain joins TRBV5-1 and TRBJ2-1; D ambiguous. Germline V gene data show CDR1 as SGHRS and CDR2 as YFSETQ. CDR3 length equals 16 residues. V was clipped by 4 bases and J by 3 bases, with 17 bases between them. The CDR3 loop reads CASSHLATVGYNEQFF. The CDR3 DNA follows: TGCGCCAGCAGCCATCTCGCTACCGTCGGCTACAATGAGCAGTTCTTC.

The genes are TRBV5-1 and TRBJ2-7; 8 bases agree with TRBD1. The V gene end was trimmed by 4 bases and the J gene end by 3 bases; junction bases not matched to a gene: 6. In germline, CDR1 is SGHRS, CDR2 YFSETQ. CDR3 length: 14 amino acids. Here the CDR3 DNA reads TGCGCCAGCAGCGCGCAGGGGGCTGTCTACGAGCAGTACTTC. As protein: CASSAQGAVYEQYF. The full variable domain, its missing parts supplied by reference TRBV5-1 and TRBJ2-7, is KAGVTQTPRYLIKTRGQQVTLSCSPISGHRSVSWYQQTPGQGLQFLFEYFSETQRNKGNFPGRFSGRQFSNSRSEMNVSTLELGDSALYLCASSAQGAVYEQYFGPGTRLTVT.

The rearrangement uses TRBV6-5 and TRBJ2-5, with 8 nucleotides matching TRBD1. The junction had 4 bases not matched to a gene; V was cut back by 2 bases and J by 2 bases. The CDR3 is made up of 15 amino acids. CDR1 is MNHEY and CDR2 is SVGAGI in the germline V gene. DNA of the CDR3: TGTGCCAGCAGTTACGACAGGGGACCTCAAGAGACCCAGTACTTC. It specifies CASSYDRGPQETQYF.

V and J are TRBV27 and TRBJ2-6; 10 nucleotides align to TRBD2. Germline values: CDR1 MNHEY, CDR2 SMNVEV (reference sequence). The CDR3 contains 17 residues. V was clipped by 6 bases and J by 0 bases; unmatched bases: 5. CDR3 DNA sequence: TGTGCCAGCAGACGACTAGCGGGTTTCTCTGGGGCCAACGTCCTGACTTTC. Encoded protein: CASRRLAGFSGANVLTF.

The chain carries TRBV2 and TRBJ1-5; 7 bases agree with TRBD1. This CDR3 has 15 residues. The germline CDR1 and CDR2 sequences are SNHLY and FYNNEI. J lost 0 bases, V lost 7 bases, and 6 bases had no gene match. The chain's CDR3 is CASTRQGLSNQPQHF. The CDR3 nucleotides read TGTGCCAGCACAAGACAGGGACTTAGCAATCAGCCCCAGCATTTT.

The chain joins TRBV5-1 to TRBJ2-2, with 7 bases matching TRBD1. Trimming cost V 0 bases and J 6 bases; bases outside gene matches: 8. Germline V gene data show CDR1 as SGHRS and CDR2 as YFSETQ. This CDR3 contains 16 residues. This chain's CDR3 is CASSLVGEGAPGELFF. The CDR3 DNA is TGCGCCAGCAGCTTGGTAGGCGAGGGGGCTCCCGGGGAGCTGTTTTTT.

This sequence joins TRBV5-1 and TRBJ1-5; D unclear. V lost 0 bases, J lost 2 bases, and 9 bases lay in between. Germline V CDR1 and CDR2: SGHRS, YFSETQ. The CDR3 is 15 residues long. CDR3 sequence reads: CASSLGYGGNQPQHF. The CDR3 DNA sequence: TGCGCCAGCAGCTTGGGTTACGGGGGCAATCAGCCCCAGCATTTT.

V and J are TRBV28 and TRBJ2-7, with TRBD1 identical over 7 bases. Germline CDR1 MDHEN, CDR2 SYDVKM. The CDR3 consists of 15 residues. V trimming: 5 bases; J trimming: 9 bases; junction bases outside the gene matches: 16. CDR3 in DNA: TGTGCCAGCAGTGTACCGGGACAGAGTGTAACATGGCAGTACTTC. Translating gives CASSVPGQSVTWQYF.

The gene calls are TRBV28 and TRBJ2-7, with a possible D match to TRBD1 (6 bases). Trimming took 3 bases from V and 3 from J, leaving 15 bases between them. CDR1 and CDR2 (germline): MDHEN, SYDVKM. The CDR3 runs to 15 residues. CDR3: CASSLLLEDSYEQYF. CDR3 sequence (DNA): TGTGCCAGCAGTTTGTTACTAGAGGACAGCTACGAGCAGTACTTC.

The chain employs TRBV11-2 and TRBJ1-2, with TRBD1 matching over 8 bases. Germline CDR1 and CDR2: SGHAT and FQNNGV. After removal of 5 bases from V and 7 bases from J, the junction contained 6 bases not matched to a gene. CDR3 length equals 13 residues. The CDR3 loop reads CASSPQGAGGYTF. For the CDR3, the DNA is TGTGCCAGCAGCCCTCAGGGGGCCGGTGGCTACACCTTC.

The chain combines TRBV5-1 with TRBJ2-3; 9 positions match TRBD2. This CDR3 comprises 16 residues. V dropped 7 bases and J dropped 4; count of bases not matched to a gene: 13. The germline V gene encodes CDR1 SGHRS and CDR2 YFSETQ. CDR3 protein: CASGGGSSGIADTQYF. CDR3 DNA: TGCGCCAGCGGCGGGGGGTCTAGCGGGATCGCAGATACGCAGTATTTT.

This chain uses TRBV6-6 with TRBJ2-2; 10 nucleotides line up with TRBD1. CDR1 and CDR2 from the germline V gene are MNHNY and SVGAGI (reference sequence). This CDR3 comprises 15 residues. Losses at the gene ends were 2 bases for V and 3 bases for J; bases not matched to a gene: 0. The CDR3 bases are TGTGCCAGCAGTTACGGACAGGGGGACACCGGGGAGCTGTTTTTT. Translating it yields CASSYGQGDTGELFF.

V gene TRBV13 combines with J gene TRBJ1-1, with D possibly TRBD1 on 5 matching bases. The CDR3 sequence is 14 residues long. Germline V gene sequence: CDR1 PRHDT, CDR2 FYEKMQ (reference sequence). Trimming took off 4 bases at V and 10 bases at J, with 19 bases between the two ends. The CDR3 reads CASSSFVRGDGAFF. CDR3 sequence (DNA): TGTGCCAGCAGCTCGTTTGTTCGGGGGGACGGAGCTTTCTTT.

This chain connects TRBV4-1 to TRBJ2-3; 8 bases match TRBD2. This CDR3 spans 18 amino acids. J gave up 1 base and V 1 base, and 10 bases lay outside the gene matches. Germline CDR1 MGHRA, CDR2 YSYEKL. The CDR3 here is CASSQAIPAGARTDTQYF. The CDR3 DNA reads TGCGCCAGCAGCCAAGCAATTCCAGCGGGAGCGCGCACAGATACGCAGTATTTT.

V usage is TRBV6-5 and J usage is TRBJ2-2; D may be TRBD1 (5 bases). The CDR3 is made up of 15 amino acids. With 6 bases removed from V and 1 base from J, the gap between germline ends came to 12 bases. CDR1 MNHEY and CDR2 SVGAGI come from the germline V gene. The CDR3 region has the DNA TGTGCCAGCAGGCAGGGCCACGGGAACACCGGGGAGCTGTTTTTT. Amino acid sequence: CASRQGHGNTGELFF.

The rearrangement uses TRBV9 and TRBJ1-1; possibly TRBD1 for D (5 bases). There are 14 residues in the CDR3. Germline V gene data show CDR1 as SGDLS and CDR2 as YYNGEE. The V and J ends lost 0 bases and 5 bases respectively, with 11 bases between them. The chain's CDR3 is CASSVGGEGTEAFF. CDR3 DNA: TGTGCCAGCAGCGTAGGGGGCGAAGGGACTGAAGCTTTCTTT.